A single sample gave rise to the 13 T cell receptor beta chains below, sequenced in a study of blood T cell repertoires in COVID-19. Here immunoSEQ multiplex PCR was the method, and the copy in TCRdb shows in-frame clones only, minus some. The sample records about 170,000 clones, roughly 86% being singletons. The specimen was peripheral blood. These receptors originate from a woman aged 45-65 years with acute or convalescent COVID-19.

The chain recombines TRBV30 with TRBJ1-3; 9 bases agree with TRBD1. Germline V gene data show CDR1 as GTSNPN and CDR2 as SVGIG (reference sequence). The CDR3 contains 15 residues. V lost 5 bases to trimming and J lost 4 bases; unmatched junction nucleotides: 9. The CDR3 sequence is CAWDSGQGRGNTIYF. In DNA, the CDR3 is TGTGCCTGGGACTCGGGACAGGGCAGAGGAAACACCATATATTTT.

J is TRBJ2-7 and V is TRBV5-6, with 8 bases aligning to TRBD2. This CDR3 is built from 16 residues. V lost 2 bases, J lost 0 bases, and 7 bases stayed unmatched. Germline CDR1 and CDR2: SGHDT and YYEEEE. The CDR3 region is CASSFYQREISYEQYF. The CDR3 coding sequence is TGTGCCAGCAGCTTTTATCAGCGGGAGATCTCCTACGAGCAGTACTTC.

The gene calls are TRBV6-2 or TRBV6-3 and TRBJ2-5; 7 bases line up with TRBD2. The V segment lost 7 bases and the J segment 5 bases; nucleotides outside the gene matches: 10. This CDR3 is built from 14 residues. CDR1 is MNHEY and CDR2 is SVGEGT in the germline V gene. In nucleotides, the CDR3 is TGTGCCAGCACCCCTTACGGGACTAAGGAGACCCAGTACTTC. The encoded protein is CASTPYGTKETQYF.

The gene calls are TRBV5-1 and TRBJ1-6, with a weak D call TRBD1 (5 bases). V shed 3 bases and J shed 7 bases, with 11 bases lying between them. The CDR3 is made up of 14 amino acids. Germline assignment: CDR1 SGHRS and CDR2 YFSETQ. This CDR3 is CASSSGRENSPLHF. The DNA of the CDR3 is TGCGCCAGCAGCTCGGGACGGGAGAATTCACCCCTCCACTTT.

This chain joins TRBV19 and TRBJ1-2; D may be TRBD1 (6 bases). V lost 10 bases, J lost 7 bases, and 19 bases lay in between. In germline, CDR1 is LNHDA, CDR2 SQIVND (reference sequence). There are 13 residues in the CDR3. The CDR3 DNA reads TGTGCCACCCAAGCAGGGGTAAGAGGTGGCTACACCTTC. Residues: CATQAGVRGGYTF.

The rearrangement uses TRBV5-6 and TRBJ1-3; TRBD1 is a possible D gene (6 bases). CDR1 and CDR2 (germline): SGHDT, YYEEEE. V dropped 3 bases and J dropped 2 bases, with 15 bases sitting between them. The CDR3 has 16 residues. The CDR3 region has the DNA TGTGCCAGCAGCTCGACGGACAGTCGTCCTGGAAACACCATATATTTT. This encodes CASSSTDSRPGNTIYF.

This sequence joins TRBV10-3 and TRBJ1-1; perhaps TRBD1 as D (6 bases). The CDR3 contains 14 residues. Trimming removed 3 bases from V and 1 base from J, with 9 bases in between. CDR1 is ENHRY and CDR2 is SYGVKD in the germline V gene. CDR3 nucleotide sequence: TGTGCCATCAGTGACAGGGGCCCGAACACTGAAGCTTTCTTT. It translates to CAISDRGPNTEAFF.

The chain uses TRBV7-9 and TRBJ1-6; D uncertain. Trimming took off 10 bases at V and 5 bases at J, with 12 bases between the two ends. This CDR3 region has 13 residues. Germline V gene data show CDR1 as SEHNR and CDR2 as FQNEAQ (reference sequence). CDR3 nucleotide sequence: TGTGCCACGTCGGGTCCAGATAATTCACCCCTCCACTTT. It is translated as CATSGPDNSPLHF.

V usage is TRBV24-1 and J usage is TRBJ1-5; D is perhaps TRBD1 (5 bases). Trimming stripped 2 bases from V and 7 bases from J, with 17 bases between. CDR1 and CDR2 from the germline V gene are KGHDR and SFDVKD. The CDR3 covers 16 residues. Here the CDR3 reads CATSDSTGWPDQPQHF. The CDR3, as DNA: TGTGCCACCAGTGATTCTACAGGTTGGCCCGACCAGCCCCAGCATTTT.

The gene calls are TRBV3-1 (or the pseudogene TRBV3-2) and TRBJ2-7; TRBD1 agrees at 8 bases. Germline V lookup: CDR1 LGHDT, CDR2 YNNKEL (reference sequence). V was pared by 5 bases and J by 3 bases, with 6 bases of the junction left unmatched. The CDR3 totals 14 residues. CDR3 residues: CASSKLTGVYEQYF. The CDR3 nucleotides are TGTGCCAGCAGCAAACTGACAGGGGTCTACGAGCAGTACTTC.

J is TRBJ2-7 and V is TRBV14; 11 bases fit TRBD2. There are 16 residues in the CDR3. Germline V gene data show CDR1 as SGHDN and CDR2 as FVKESK. V trimming: 4 bases; J trimming: 4 bases; junction bases outside the gene matches: 9. DNA for the CDR3: TGTGCCAGCAGCCTTCTTAGCGGGGGGGCCGTTTACGAGCAGTACTTC. It codes for CASSLLSGGAVYEQYF. Drawing the rest from reference TRBV14 and TRBJ2-7, the complete variable domain is EAGVTQFPSHSVIEKGQTVTLRCDPISGHDNLYWYRRVMGKEIKFLLHFVKESKQDESGMPNNRFLAERTGGTYSTLKVQPAELEDSGVYFCASSLLSGGAVYEQYFGPGTRLTVT.

The rearrangement links TRBV7-2 to TRBJ1-2, with D uncertain. Deletions cut 5 bases from V and 8 bases from J, with 12 bases between. CDR1 SGHTA and CDR2 FQGNSA come from the germline V gene. The CDR3 spans 12 residues. The CDR3 nucleotides are TGTGCCAGCAGCCAATATAACAGCGGCTACACCTTC. This codes for CASSQYNSGYTF. The full variable domain, with the rest looked up from reference TRBV7-2 and TRBJ1-2, is GAGVSQSPSNKVTEKGKDVELRCDPISGHTALYWYRQSLGQGLEFLIYFQGNSAPDKSGLPSDRFSAERTGGSVSTLTIQRTQQEDSAVYLCASSQYNSGYTFGSGTRLTVV.

The CDR3 bases are TGTGCCAGCAGCTCCAGGGACAGCTTTAATTCACCCCTCCACTTT. Translated, it gives CASSSRDSFNSPLHF. V gene TRBV5-5 combines with J gene TRBJ1-6; 7 bases are a match to TRBD1. V shed 3 bases and J 6 bases; nucleotides not matched to a gene: 6. The length of the CDR3 is 15 residues. CDR1 and CDR2 (germline): SGHKS, YYEKEE (reference sequence). Drawing the rest from reference TRBV5-5 and TRBJ1-6, the complete variable domain is DAGVTQSPTHLIKTRGQQVTLRCSPISGHKSVSWYQQVLGQGPQFIFQYYEKEERGRGNFPDRFSARQFPNYSSELNVNALLLGDSALYLCASSSRDSFNSPLHFGNGTRLTVT.